This entry lists 6 T cell receptor beta chains sequenced from one sample in a study of OX40 agonist ivuxolimab in advanced cancers. Generated by immunoSEQ multiplex PCR, the TCRdb table keeps only in-frame clones and is missing some. The sample consists of some 50,000 clones, approximately 91% of them appearing once. The material sequenced was CD4+ or CD8+ T cells sorted from blood, taken in a trial of the OX40 agonist ivuxolimab. The origin of the receptors is an adult with an advanced solid tumor such as melanoma, head and neck, liver or kidney cancer.

J is TRBJ2-3 and V is TRBV11-2, with 8 bases that match TRBD1. Germline-derived CDR1 and CDR2 are SGHAT and FQNNGV. V dropped 2 bases and J dropped 2; count of bases not matched to a gene: 3. The CDR3 length is 15 residues. The CDR3 nucleotides are TGTGCCAGCAGCTTATTGGGACAGGACACAGATACGCAGTATTTT. Translating it yields CASSLLGQDTDTQYF.

This clone appeared once. The genes are TRBV19 and TRBJ2-3; tentative D call: TRBD1 (5 bases). With 3 bases removed from V and 0 bases from J, the gap between germline ends came to 10 bases. CDR3 length: 15 residues. Germline V gene data show CDR1 as LNHDA and CDR2 as SQIVND (reference sequence). The CDR3 sequence is CASSILGQSTDTQYF. The DNA of the CDR3 is TGTGCCAGTAGTATCCTCGGACAAAGCACAGATACGCAGTATTTT.

The rearrangement links TRBV5-6 to TRBJ1-2; no clear D gene. Germline CDR1 SGHDT, CDR2 YYEEEE. This CDR3 has 12 amino acids. Trimming left V 4 bases short and J 4 bases short, with 8 bases between. This CDR3 is CASSEGGYGYTF. As DNA, the CDR3 is TGTGCCAGCAGCGAGGGAGGCTATGGCTACACCTTC. Looking up the rest from reference TRBV5-6 and TRBJ1-2 gives the full variable domain: DAGVTQSPTHLIKTRGQQVTLRCSPKSGHDTVSWYQQALGQGPQFIFQYYEEEERQRGNFPDRFSGHQFPNYSSELNVNALLLGDSALYLCASSEGGYGYTFGSGTRLTVV.

The rearrangement joins TRBV10-1 to TRBJ2-3, with 9 bases fitting TRBD2. V shed 3 bases and J 3 bases; nucleotides not matched to a gene: 4. CDR1 is WNHNN and CDR2 is SYGVQD in the germline V gene (reference sequence). This CDR3 has 15 amino acids. In DNA, the CDR3 is TGCGCCAGCAGTGATTTGGCGGGAGGGACAGATACGCAGTATTTT. This encodes CASSDLAGGTDTQYF.

The chain is built from TRBV11-3 and TRBJ2-4; TRBD1 aligns across 12 bases. Losses at the gene ends were 4 bases for V and 8 bases for J; bases not matched to a gene: 3. The CDR3 is 14 residues long. CDR1 SGHNT and CDR2 YENEEA come from the germline V gene. Written as DNA, the CDR3 is TGTGCCAGCAGCTCGGGACAGGGGGCGGACATTCAGTACTTC. Protein product: CASSSGQGADIQYF.

The chain joins TRBV15 to TRBJ1-5; D gene uncertain. The CDR3 contains 16 residues. The V end was cut by 1 base, the J end by 2 bases, with 12 bases between. CDR1 LNHNV and CDR2 YYDKDF come from the germline V gene (reference sequence). The CDR3: CATSRAATPGNQPQHF. For the CDR3, the DNA is TGTGCCACCAGCAGAGCGGCAACCCCGGGCAATCAGCCCCAGCATTTT. Full variable domain (outside the CDR3, taken from reference TRBV15 and TRBJ1-5): DAMVIQNPRYQVTQFGKPVTLSCSQTLNHNVMYWYQQKSSQAPKLLFHYYDKDFNNEADTPDNFQSRRPNTSFCFLDIRSPGLGDTAMYLCATSRAATPGNQPQHFGDGTRLSIL.